This entry lists 16 T cell receptor beta chains sequenced from one sample in a study of cytomegalovirus exposure and HLA in healthy donors. The PCR had 60 Vbeta and 13 Jbeta primers. The data were produced by immunoSEQ multiplex PCR, yet TCRdb's version contains in-frame clones alone and is incomplete. The table includes over 200,000 clones, 82% detected once. The specimen sequenced was PBMCs. The receptors come from a man aged 35-49 years in good health and CMV-seropositive.

The V call is TRBV30, the J call TRBJ2-2; D is undetermined. Between the trimmed V and J ends, which lost 2 bases and 6 bases, there was a span of 10 bases. The germline CDR1 and CDR2 sequences are GTSNPN and SVGIG (reference sequence). This CDR3 has 13 amino acids. The chain's CDR3 is CAWSNSIAGELFF. In DNA form, the CDR3 reads TGTGCCTGGAGTAACAGTATCGCCGGGGAGCTGTTTTTT. Full variable domain (remainder filled in from reference TRBV30 and TRBJ2-2): SQTIHQWPATLVQPVGSPLSLECTVEGTSNPNLYWYRQAAGRGLQLLFYSVGIGQISSEVPQNLSASRPQDRQFILSSKKLLLSDSGFYLCAWSNSIAGELFFGEGSRLTVL.

The chain employs TRBV19 and TRBJ1-3; D ambiguous. CDR1 and CDR2 (germline): LNHDA, SQIVND (reference sequence). Trimming removed 10 bases at V and 0 bases at J, with 13 bases between. The CDR3 totals 14 residues. DNA of the CDR3: TGTGCCACCCGCCAGGACTCCTCTGGAAACACCATATATTTT. This encodes CATRQDSSGNTIYF.

This chain connects TRBV5-1 to TRBJ2-6; 7 positions agree with TRBD1. Per germline, CDR1 SGHRS and CDR2 YFSETQ. The CDR3 consists of 16 residues. Losses at the gene ends were 4 bases for V and 8 bases for J; bases not matched to a gene: 12. The CDR3 loop reads CASSLSGRGRPNVLTF. For the CDR3, the DNA is TGCGCCAGCAGCCTGAGCGGTAGGGGGCGCCCCAACGTCCTGACTTTC.

The V and J genes are TRBV30 and TRBJ2-1; 8 positions match TRBD1. The trim removed 4 bases at V and 9 bases at J, leaving 11 bases unmatched. This CDR3 comprises 14 residues. Germline V CDR1 and CDR2: GTSNPN, SVGIG (reference sequence). CDR3 loop: CAWNSGQGRGEQFF. CDR3 DNA: TGTGCCTGGAATTCAGGACAGGGACGAGGTGAGCAGTTCTTC.

The V and J genes are TRBV7-3 and TRBJ2-3; TRBD2 is a possible D gene (6 bases). Trimming removed 5 bases from V and 0 bases from J, with 15 bases in between. Germline CDR1 is SGHTA and CDR2 is FQGTGA. This CDR3 region has 16 residues. Here the CDR3 reads CASSPGDFFSTDTQYF. Written as DNA, the CDR3 is TGTGCCAGCAGCCCGGGGGACTTTTTTAGCACAGATACGCAGTATTTT.

V is TRBV30 and J is TRBJ2-7; 7 positions agree with TRBD2. After removal of 2 bases from V and 3 bases from J, the junction contained 7 bases not matched to a gene. CDR3 length equals 14 residues. The germline V gene has CDR1 GTSNPN and CDR2 SVGIG (reference sequence). CDR3 amino acids: CAWSTRGGGYEQYF. The DNA for the CDR3 is TGTGCCTGGAGTACCCGGGGCGGGGGCTACGAGCAGTACTTC.

CDR3 sequence reads: CASSPGTSTEQFF. The DNA for the CDR3 is TGTGCCAGTAGTCCCGGGACTAGCACTGAGCAGTTCTTC. The V gene is TRBV19, the J gene TRBJ2-1; 9 nucleotides match TRBD2. Losses at the gene ends were 5 bases for V and 9 bases for J; bases not matched to a gene: 5. The CDR3 spans 13 residues. CDR1 is LNHDA, CDR2 SQIVND, per germline (reference sequence).

The chain has TRBV6-5 and TRBJ2-4, with 10 bases matching TRBD1. This CDR3 spans 14 amino acids. Germline V CDR1 and CDR2: MNHEY, SVGAGI. Germline trimming cut 5 bases from V and 9 bases from J; bases unmatched to any gene: 7. The CDR3 DNA sequence: TGTGCCAGCAGTCTCCCGGGACAGGGGTCCATTCAGTACTTC. This codes for CASSLPGQGSIQYF.

The chain joins TRBV9 to TRBJ2-5; D is perhaps TRBD2 (6 bases). V lost 0 bases to trimming and J lost 5 bases, with 11 bases between them. Germline V gives CDR1 SGDLS, CDR2 YYNGEE. The CDR3 contains 14 residues. CDR3 in amino acids: CASSVDGGGETQYF. Written as DNA, the CDR3 is TGTGCCAGCAGCGTAGATGGCGGAGGGGAGACCCAGTACTTC.

The V and J genes are TRBV19 and TRBJ2-1; the D gene is possibly TRBD2 (6 bases). Between the trimmed V and J ends, which lost 3 bases and 4 bases, there was a span of 10 bases. The CDR3 sequence is 14 residues long. In germline, CDR1 is LNHDA, CDR2 SQIVND (reference sequence). The DNA for the CDR3 is TGTGCCAGTAGTATGGGGGGAGTGTACAATGAGCAGTTCTTC. This encodes CASSMGGVYNEQFF.

This chain connects TRBV6-5 to TRBJ1-5, with 7 bases matching TRBD1. V lost 6 bases and J lost 2; bases outside the gene matches: 7. The length of the CDR3 is 15 residues. CDR1 MNHEY and CDR2 SVGAGI come from the germline V gene. CDR3 region: CASREYRGGNQPQHF. CDR3 coding DNA: TGTGCCAGCAGGGAGTACAGGGGTGGCAATCAGCCCCAGCATTTT.

The chain uses TRBV6-5 and TRBJ1-1; D might be TRBD1 (6 bases). V lost 5 bases, J lost 0 bases, and 10 bases lay in between. Germline V lookup: CDR1 MNHEY, CDR2 SVGAGI. The CDR3 has 14 amino acids. CDR3 protein: CASSVQGLNTEAFF. DNA for the CDR3: TGTGCCAGCAGTGTACAGGGATTGAACACTGAAGCTTTCTTT.

The rearrangement uses TRBV6-8 and TRBJ2-1, with TRBD2 matching over 14 bases. Losses at the gene ends were 7 bases for V and 2 bases for J; bases not matched to a gene: 13. Germline lookup yields CDR1 MNHGY and CDR2 SAAAGT. The CDR3 loop spans 19 amino acids. DNA for the CDR3: TGTGCCAGCACCCCGGGACTAGCGGGAGTTCAGTGTGCCTACAATGAGCAGTTCTTC. It yields the protein CASTPGLAGVQCAYNEQFF.

V usage is TRBV5-1 and J usage is TRBJ2-6; no clear D. This CDR3 has 18 residues. Germline CDR1 and CDR2: SGHRS and YFSETQ. The V end lost 2 bases, the J end lost 0 bases, and 15 bases lay between the germline ends. CDR3 region: CASSLGGSIISGANVLTF. In DNA form, the CDR3 reads TGCGCCAGCAGCTTAGGCGGCAGCATTATCTCTGGGGCCAACGTCCTGACTTTC.

The chain employs TRBV10-2 and TRBJ1-1, with D possibly being TRBD1 (5 bases). V dropped 6 bases and J dropped 0 bases, with 11 bases sitting between them. CDR3 length: 14 residues. In germline, CDR1 is WSHSY, CDR2 SAAADI. The CDR3 coding sequence is TGCGCCAGCAGGGTTCAGGGCCTGAACACTGAAGCTTTCTTT. This sequence encodes CASRVQGLNTEAFF.

V gene TRBV5-1 combines with J gene TRBJ1-2; 8 nucleotides line up with TRBD1. Germline values: CDR1 SGHRS, CDR2 YFSETQ. The CDR3 length is 16 residues. Losses at the gene ends were 3 bases for V and 1 base for J; bases not matched to a gene: 8. The CDR3 loop reads CASSSGTGLGNYGYTF. The CDR3 nucleotides read TGCGCCAGCAGCTCCGGGACAGGATTGGGTAACTATGGCTACACCTTC.